The subject of this entry is one T cell receptor beta chain. CDR3 length equals 14 residues. Trimming pared 8 bases from V and 2 bases from J, leaving 16 bases between. CDR1 is LNHDA and CDR2 is SQIVND in the germline V gene (reference sequence). This sample was taken from a study of blood T cell repertoires in COVID-19. Sequencing used immunoSEQ multiplex PCR; TCRdb keeps in-frame clones, though not all of them. The repertoire holds hundreds of thousands of clones, 80% to 90% seen once, with 3.5% to 5% in the top ten. The TCR originated in a man aged 25 to 40 who had recovered from COVID-19. This chain joins TRBV19 and TRBJ2-7; possibly TRBD2 for D (5 bases). The sequencing input was PBMCs or T cells enriched from blood (not recorded which). CDR3 in DNA: TGTGCCAGTGGAGGCGATCTTCCACCCTACGAGCAGTACTTC. Protein product: CASGGDLPPYEQYF.